The 25 T cell receptor beta chains presented below share a single source sample, sequenced in a study of control samples from healthy donors and cancer patients (TCRdb year 2020). Library generation was performed with the immunoSEQ multiplex PCR assay. TCRdb re-hosts the immuneACCESS table, in-frame sequences only. Its copies lack some clones; in the studies checked, an unresolved V gene accounts for under half of them, and the cause for the rest is not known. The sample table holds about 19,000 clones, of which roughly 80% were seen once. The top ten clones comprise 25% to 30% of the sample. Input material: PBMCs. The receptors originated from a man aged 80 or over with head and neck cancer.

The genes are TRBV30 and TRBJ1-6; D might be TRBD1 (5 bases). The CDR3 has 13 residues. Trimming shortened V by 2 bases and J by 10 bases, and 12 bases separated the two germline ends. CDR1 GTSNPN and CDR2 SVGIG come from the germline V gene (reference sequence). The CDR3 sequence is CAWSQDTASPLHF. CDR3 nucleotide sequence: TGTGCCTGGAGTCAGGACACGGCCTCACCCCTCCACTTT.

This clone was observed a handful of times. This chain joins TRBV12-3 or TRBV12-4 and TRBJ1-1; D remains ambiguous. V was pared by 8 bases and J by 2 bases, with 9 bases between. The CDR3 has 12 amino acids. CDR3 nucleotide sequence: TGTGCCAGCTCCTCGACCAACACTGAAGCTTTCTTT. Amino acid sequence: CASSSTNTEAFF.

This clone rates as large. The rearrangement joins TRBV4-1 to TRBJ2-3, with D possibly being TRBD1 (6 bases). The CDR3 totals 15 residues. Germline CDR1 is MGHRA and CDR2 is YSYEKL. V was clipped by 4 bases and J by 1 base, with 12 bases between them. CDR3 residues: CASSLGQSRTDTQYF. The CDR3 DNA follows: TGCGCCAGCAGCCTTGGACAGTCCCGCACAGATACGCAGTATTTT.

The chain joins TRBV7-2 to TRBJ2-7; 7 nucleotides match TRBD1. The ends lost 0 bases at V and 3 bases at J; junction bases unmatched: 5. CDR3 size: 15 residues. In germline, CDR1 is SGHTA, CDR2 FQGNSA. The CDR3 nucleotides are TGTGCCAGCAGCTTAGCAGGGGGCAGGAGCTACGAGCAGTACTTC. It specifies CASSLAGGRSYEQYF.

The chain joins TRBV2 to TRBJ2-7; D may be TRBD1 or TRBD2 (5 bases each). The CDR3 consists of 14 residues. V gave up 2 bases and J gave up 3 bases, with 11 bases separating them. Germline V CDR1 and CDR2: SNHLY, FYNNEI. This CDR3 is CASSERGPNYEQYF. CDR3 bases: TGTGCCAGCAGTGAAAGGGGACCGAACTACGAGCAGTACTTC. The full variable domain, in which reference TRBV2 and TRBJ2-7 provide the parts outside the CDR3, is EPEVTQTPSHQVTQMGQEVILRCVPISNHLYFYWYRQILGQKVEFLVSFYNNEISEKSEIFDDQFSVERPDGSNFTLKIRSTKLEDSAMYFCASSERGPNYEQYFGPGTRLTVT.

The chain joins TRBV24-1 to TRBJ1-5; D is unresolved. Germline-derived CDR1 and CDR2 are KGHDR and SFDVKD. The CDR3 covers 13 residues. V was cut by 3 bases and J by 1 base, with 3 bases left in between. The DNA for the CDR3 is TGTGCCACCAGTGATAGAAGCAATCAGCCCCAGCATTTT. This codes for CATSDRSNQPQHF.

The V call is TRBV6-1, the J call TRBJ2-7, with 10 bases matching TRBD1. Germline V gene data show CDR1 as MNHNS and CDR2 as SASEGT. CDR3 length: 15 residues. J gave up 2 bases and V 3 bases, and 4 bases lay outside the gene matches. The CDR3 protein is CASSETGGDAYEQYF. For the CDR3, the DNA is TGTGCCAGCAGTGAGACAGGGGGCGACGCCTACGAGCAGTACTTC.

This clone occurred once. The chain uses TRBV29-1 and TRBJ1-6; TRBD1 agrees at 10 bases. After removal of 7 bases from V and 9 bases from J, the junction contained 6 bases not matched to a gene. In germline, CDR1 is SQVTM, CDR2 ANQGSEA. CDR3 length equals 13 residues. CDR3 nucleotides: TGCAGCGCGGGGACAGGGGTTGGTTCACCCCTCCACTTT. This codes for CSAGTGVGSPLHF. The full variable domain, in which reference TRBV29-1 and TRBJ1-6 provide the parts outside the CDR3, is SAVISQKPSRDICQRGTSLTIQCQVDSQVTMMFWYRQQPGQSLTLIATANQGSEATYESGFVIDKFPISRPNLTFSTLTVSNMSPEDSSIYLCSAGTGVGSPLHFGNGTRLTVT.

V is TRBV7-9 and J is TRBJ1-2, with D hard to call. With 4 bases removed from V and 4 bases from J, the gap between germline ends came to 10 bases. Germline V gives CDR1 SEHNR, CDR2 FQNEAQ (reference sequence). The CDR3 is 13 amino acids. CDR3 sequence reads: CASSSEGPYGYTF. The CDR3 nucleotides are TGTGCCAGCAGCTCTGAAGGGCCCTATGGCTACACCTTC.

The chain joins TRBV5-6 to TRBJ2-4; D not certain. Trimming shortened V by 0 bases and J by 6 bases, and 7 bases separated the two germline ends. Germline CDR1 is SGHDT and CDR2 is YYEEEE. The CDR3 runs 13 residues. DNA for the CDR3: TGTGCCAGCAGCTTGGCACAGATAAACATTCAGTACTTC. Translated: CASSLAQINIQYF. The full variable domain, with the rest looked up from reference TRBV5-6 and TRBJ2-4, is DAGVTQSPTHLIKTRGQQVTLRCSPKSGHDTVSWYQQALGQGPQFIFQYYEEEERQRGNFPDRFSGHQFPNYSSELNVNALLLGDSALYLCASSLAQINIQYFGAGTRLSVL.

This CDR3 reads CASSISPGQGPGNTIYF. CDR3 bases: TGTGCCAGTAGTATCAGTCCGGGACAGGGGCCTGGAAACACCATATATTTT. The chain is built from TRBV19 and TRBJ1-3; 10 bases are a match to TRBD1. This CDR3 is 17 amino acids long. CDR1 is LNHDA, CDR2 SQIVND, per germline (reference sequence). J gave up 2 bases and V 3 bases, and 7 bases lay outside the gene matches.

For the CDR3, the DNA is TGTGCCAGCAGCGAAGGGATCCCCCGGGAGACCCAGTACTTC. This translates into CASSEGIPRETQYF. The chain has TRBV9 and TRBJ2-5, with D hard to call. The CDR3 extends over 14 amino acids. With 3 bases removed from V and 5 bases from J, the gap between germline ends came to 14 bases. From germline, CDR1 is SGDLS and CDR2 YYNGEE.

The genes are TRBV25-1 and TRBJ2-1; D possibly uses TRBD1 or TRBD2 (5 bases each). Per the germline V gene, CDR1 is MGHDK and CDR2 is SYGVNS. With 6 bases removed from V and 1 base from J, the gap between germline ends came to 16 bases. This CDR3 spans 16 amino acids. The DNA of the CDR3 is TGTGCCAGCAGGCAAAGAGGGACGGTGTCCTACAATGAGCAGTTCTTC. This codes for CASRQRGTVSYNEQFF.

The V call is TRBV18, the J call TRBJ1-4; TRBD1 might be the D (5 bases). Per germline, CDR1 KGHSH and CDR2 LQKENI. There are 12 residues in the CDR3. Trimming cost V 2 bases and J 13 bases, with 11 bases left between them. The CDR3 spells CASSPTGGLLFF. CDR3 nucleotide sequence: TGTGCCAGCTCACCAACCGGGGGGTTACTGTTTTTT.

In this sample, this clone turned up a few times. As DNA, the CDR3 is TGTGCCAGTAGTATGTTGGACCGAGGTTTATTCTTC. It translates to CASSMLDRGLFF. The chain recombines TRBV19 with TRBJ2-1; D not resolved. V was trimmed by 3 bases and J by 16 bases, leaving 16 bases between them. This CDR3 is built from 12 residues. Germline values: CDR1 LNHDA, CDR2 SQIVND (reference sequence).

This clone showed up just once. The chain uses TRBV11-2 and TRBJ2-7, with D possibly being TRBD1 (6 bases). In germline, CDR1 is SGHAT, CDR2 FQNNGV. The germline V and J ends were trimmed by 5 bases and 5 bases, with 13 bases remaining between them. This CDR3 has 13 amino acids. CDR3 sequence (DNA): TGTGCCAGCAGCATCAGGGGCGTCCACGAGCAGTACTTC. This gives the protein CASSIRGVHEQYF.

J is TRBJ2-7 and V is TRBV9, with D possibly being TRBD2 (5 bases). CDR3 length: 15 residues. Germline-derived CDR1 and CDR2 are SGDLS and YYNGEE. V lost 0 bases, J lost 5 bases, and 15 bases lay in between. CDR3 bases: TGTGCCAGCAGCGTAGCTTTGGCTACGCGGGACGAGCAGTACTTC. Translation gives CASSVALATRDEQYF.

This clone was counted only a few times. The rearrangement joins TRBV3-1 (or the pseudogene TRBV3-2) to TRBJ2-7; the D is unclear. V lost 6 bases and J lost 5, with 11 bases in between. Germline V gene lookup returns CDR1 LGHDT and CDR2 YNNKEL (reference sequence). The CDR3 is 12 residues long. This CDR3 reads CASSDSTHEQYF. Here the CDR3 DNA reads TGTGCCAGCAGTGATAGCACCCACGAGCAGTACTTC.

The V and J genes are TRBV7-2 and TRBJ2-3, with a possible D match to TRBD1 (5 bases). Deletions cut 1 base from V and 9 bases from J, with 8 bases between. The CDR3 extends over 12 amino acids. The germline CDR1 and CDR2 sequences are SGHTA and FQGNSA. The CDR3 coding sequence is TGTGCCAGCAGCTTAGAGGGGCGGACGCAGTATTTT. Protein product: CASSLEGRTQYF.

V gene TRBV5-6 combines with J gene TRBJ2-3; D gene uncertain. CDR1 is SGHDT and CDR2 is YYEEEE in the germline V gene. V lost 0 bases to trimming and J lost 6 bases, with 5 bases between them. The CDR3 loop spans 12 amino acids. CDR3 bases: TGTGCCAGCAGCTTGGGTTGGGATACGCAGTATTTT. Residues: CASSLGWDTQYF.

The chain has TRBV2 and TRBJ2-1; D is possibly TRBD2 (6 bases). The germline gives CDR1 SNHLY, CDR2 FYNNEI. The CDR3 extends over 14 amino acids. V dropped 4 bases and J dropped 4 bases, with 11 bases sitting between them. CDR3 amino acids: CASSVLGGYNEQFF. CDR3 sequence (DNA): TGTGCCAGCAGTGTTTTGGGGGGATACAATGAGCAGTTCTTC.

As DNA, the CDR3 is TGTGCCAGCAGCACCGACAGGAGTAATGAAAAACTGTTTTTT. It translates to CASSTDRSNEKLFF. The chain carries TRBV11-2 and TRBJ1-4, with D possibly being TRBD1 (6 bases). The CDR3 length is 14 residues. V lost 5 bases, J lost 4 bases, and 11 bases lay in between. From germline, CDR1 is SGHAT and CDR2 FQNNGV. The whole variable domain, remainder taken from reference TRBV11-2 and TRBJ1-4, is EAGVAQSPRYKIIEKRQSVAFWCNPISGHATLYWYQQILGQGPKLLIQFQNNGVVDDSQLPKDRFSAERLKGVDSTLKIQPAKLEDSAVYLCASSTDRSNEKLFFGSGTQLSVL.

The chain combines TRBV7-9 with TRBJ1-4; TRBD1 matches 7 bases. Per germline, CDR1 SEHNR and CDR2 FQNEAQ (reference sequence). With V trimmed by 2 bases and J by 8 bases, 5 bases remained unmatched. The CDR3 totals 14 residues. In DNA, the CDR3 is TGTGCCAGCAGCTTAAAAGGGGGCGCGGAAAAACTGTTTTTT. Residues: CASSLKGGAEKLFF.

The V and J genes are TRBV7-2 and TRBJ2-1, with 7 bases that match TRBD2. The CDR3 covers 15 residues. J gave up 4 bases and V 4 bases, and 7 bases lay outside the gene matches. Germline CDR1 and CDR2: SGHTA and FQGNSA. The CDR3 loop reads CASSYTSGTYNEQFF. The CDR3 coding sequence is TGTGCCAGCAGCTATACCAGCGGGACTTACAATGAGCAGTTCTTC.

This clone was recorded once. The chain couples TRBV7-3 to TRBJ1-6, with 9 positions matching TRBD1. Germline CDR1 is SGHTA and CDR2 is FQGTGA. There are 14 residues in the CDR3. V shed 3 bases and J 10 bases; nucleotides not matched to a gene: 4. The CDR3 DNA sequence: TGTGCCAGCAGCTTGGGACAGGGCGGATCACCCCTCCACTTT. Translation gives CASSLGQGGSPLHF.